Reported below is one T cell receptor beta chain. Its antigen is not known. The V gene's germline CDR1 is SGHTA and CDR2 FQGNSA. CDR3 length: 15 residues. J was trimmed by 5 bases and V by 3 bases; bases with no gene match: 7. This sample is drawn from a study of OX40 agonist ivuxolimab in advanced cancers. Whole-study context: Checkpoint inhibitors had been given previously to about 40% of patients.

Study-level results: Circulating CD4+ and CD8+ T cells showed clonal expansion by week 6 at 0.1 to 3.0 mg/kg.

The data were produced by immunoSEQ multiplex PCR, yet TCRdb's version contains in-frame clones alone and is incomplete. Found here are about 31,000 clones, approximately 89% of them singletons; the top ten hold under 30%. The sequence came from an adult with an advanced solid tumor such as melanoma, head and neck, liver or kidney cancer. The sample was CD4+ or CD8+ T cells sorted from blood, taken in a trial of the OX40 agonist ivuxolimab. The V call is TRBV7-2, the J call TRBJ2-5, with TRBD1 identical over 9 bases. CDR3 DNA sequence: TGTGCCAGCAGCTTCGGGACAGGGCTTTGGGAGACCCAGTACTTC. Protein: CASSFGTGLWETQYF.